The clone carrying this TCR beta chain is a singleton in its sample. The data originate from a study of T-cell reconstitution after alpha-beta-depleted transplantation in children. The TCRbeta library was prepared with unique molecular identifiers. TCRdb called the PCR reads again in MiXCR, with one record for every CDR3 protein. The sample has some 300,000 distinct CDR3 sequences, about 9.5% seen once. Germline CDR1 MDHEN, CDR2 SYDVKM. The CDR3 extends over 14 amino acids. Trimming removed 6 bases from V and 3 bases from J, with 14 bases in between. Source: PBMCs, taken before TCRalphabeta/CD19-depleted stem cell transplant. This chain joins TRBV28 and TRBJ1-1; the D is unclear. This clonotype originated in a boy under two years old with acute myeloid leukemia, due to receive a stem cell transplant. The CDR3 nucleotides are TGTGCCAGCAGCCTCACAAGGTCGGACACTGAAGCTTTCTTT. Encoded protein: CASSLTRSDTEAFF.